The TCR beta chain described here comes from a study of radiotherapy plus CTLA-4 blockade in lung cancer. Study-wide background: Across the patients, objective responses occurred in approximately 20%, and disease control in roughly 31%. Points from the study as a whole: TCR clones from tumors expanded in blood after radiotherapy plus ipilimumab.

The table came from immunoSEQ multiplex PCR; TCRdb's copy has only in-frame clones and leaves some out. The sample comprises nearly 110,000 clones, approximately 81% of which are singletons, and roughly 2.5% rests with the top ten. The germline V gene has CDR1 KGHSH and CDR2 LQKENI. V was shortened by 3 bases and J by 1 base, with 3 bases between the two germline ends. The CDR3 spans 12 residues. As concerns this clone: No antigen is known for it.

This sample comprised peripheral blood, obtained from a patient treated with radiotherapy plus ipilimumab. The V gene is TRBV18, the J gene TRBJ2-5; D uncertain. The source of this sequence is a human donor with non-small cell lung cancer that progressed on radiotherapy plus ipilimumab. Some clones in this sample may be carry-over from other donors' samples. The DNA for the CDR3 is TGTGCCAGCTCACCTTCCCAAGAGACCCAGTACTTC. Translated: CASSPSQETQYF.